Reported below is one T cell receptor (beta chain). Its antigen is currently not known. There are no base qualities to consult, and no much larger clone falls within one base. This specimen comes from a study of a mutant IDH1 vaccine in newly diagnosed glioma (dated by TCRdb to the early 2020s). Background on the whole study: Of the 32 treated patients, 62.5% were male and around 40% were female, and the mean age was 40.4 years. Before enrollment, patients had received standard therapy of radiotherapy alone, temozolomide alone, or radiochemotherapy with temozolomide; most received the combination. Peripheral blood samples were drawn at six visits, namely V03 (baseline), V05, V07, V10, V12 and V13. For exploratory analyses, about 25 treated patients had longitudinal TCRB deep sequencing done wherever samples were available.

The sample's time point label, decoded: baseline, week 1 (first vaccination visit). The label giving this sample's treatment or condition can be read as: pre-vaccination baseline after standard-of-care therapy. All donors had newly diagnosed IDH1-mutant astrocytomas of WHO grade 3 or 4 that showed loss of nuclear ATRX. The samples were drawn from NOA16, a multicentre, single-arm, open-label phase I trial in Germany that tested a mutant IDH1 peptide vaccine in humans for the first time. Visit V03 blood draws served as the baseline sample for immunogenicity testing. Genomic DNA for TCRB sequencing was extracted from EDTA blood using the DNeasy Blood and Tissue Kit. The library was generated by the immunoSEQ multiplex PCR assay. Following the manufacturer's protocol, the hsTCRB Kit was used to amplify rearranged TCR beta chain sequences. Sequencing of TCRB libraries was carried out on an Illumina MiSeq. The original pipeline was this. The kit vendor's proprietary platform handled demultiplexing, trimming and gene mapping. The source is immuneACCESS, and TCRdb retained only in-frame sequences with V and J called. Part of the clones is not carried over; for the studies checked, unresolved V genes explain less than half of this, and the remainder is unexplained. The DNA gave D and trimming, while V, J and clone size come from that table. This sample holds tens of thousands of clones; 65% to 80% were observed only once. Together, the top ten hold 1.5% to 2% of the sample.

The paper as a whole reports these results and caveats: Pseudoprogression appeared unrelated to alterations in the top peripheral T cell clonotypes detected by TCRB sequencing. According to the authors, sample limitations meant that analyses of patient blood samples could not be reproduced. Across multiple MHC alleles, vaccine-induced immune responses were seen in approximately 93% of patients. PBMC samples for TCRB deep sequencing were selected based on availability.

The source material was PBMCs, sampled from a glioma patient treated with radiotherapy, temozolomide or both. The TCR originated in a woman aged 35 to 49 with glioma.

The CDR3 protein is CASSPGGADTQYF. The DNA sequence follows: TGTGCCAGCAGCCCAGGAGGGGCAGATACGCAGTATTTT. The chain was built from TRBV7-3 and TRBJ2-3, with a weak D call of TRBD2 (6 bases match). The germline ends are 10 bases apart after V is trimmed by 5 bases and J by 4 bases. The CDR3 starts with the cysteine, ends with the phenylalanine, and has 13 residues. CDR3 DNA only is kept here, 39 bases in frame from base 1. The germline V gene specifies SGHTA as CDR1 and FQGTGA as CDR2.